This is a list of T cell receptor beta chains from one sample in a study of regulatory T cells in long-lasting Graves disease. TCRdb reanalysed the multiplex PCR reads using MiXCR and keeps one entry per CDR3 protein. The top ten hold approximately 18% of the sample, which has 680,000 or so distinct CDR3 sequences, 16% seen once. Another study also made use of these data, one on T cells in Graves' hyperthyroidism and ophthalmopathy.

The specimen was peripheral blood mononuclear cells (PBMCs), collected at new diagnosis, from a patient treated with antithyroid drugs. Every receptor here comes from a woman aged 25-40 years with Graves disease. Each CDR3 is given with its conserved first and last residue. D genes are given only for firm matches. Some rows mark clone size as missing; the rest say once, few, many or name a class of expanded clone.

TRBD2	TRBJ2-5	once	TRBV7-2	CASSLGGASGKETQYF	TGTGCCAGCAGCTTAGGGGGGGCTAGCGGGAAAGAGACCCAGTACTTC
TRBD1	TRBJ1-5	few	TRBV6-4	CAIRPEGTGPPNQPQHF	TGTGCCATCCGACCCGAAGGGACAGGGCCTCCCAATCAGCCCCAGCATTTT
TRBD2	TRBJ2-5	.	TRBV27	CASSFGLRGGAQYF	TGTGCCAGCAGTTTTGGGCTTCGGGGGGGTGCCCAGTACTTC
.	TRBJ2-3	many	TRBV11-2	CASSLLGGERDTQYF	TGTGCCAGCAGCCTCCTGGGGGGAGAGAGGGATACGCAGTATTTT
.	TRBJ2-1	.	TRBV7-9	CASSFTNRVGVLNEQFF	TGTGCCAGCAGCTTTACCAACAGGGTTGGAGTTTTGAATGAGCAGTTCTTC
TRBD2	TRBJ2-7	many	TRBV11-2	CASSFGLAGNGLYF	TGTGCCAGCAGCTTCGGACTAGCGGGAAATGGGTTGTACTTC
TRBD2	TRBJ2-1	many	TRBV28	CASNRGGSSNEQFF	TGTGCCAGCAACCGCGGCGGGAGTAGCAATGAGCAGTTCTTC
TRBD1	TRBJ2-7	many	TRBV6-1	CASSADRGGEQYF	TGTGCCAGCAGTGCGGACAGGGGCGGCGAGCAGTACTTC
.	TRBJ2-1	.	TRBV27	CASGLAGKGNEQFF	TGTGCCAGCGGTTTGGCAGGGAAGGGCAATGAGCAGTTCTTC
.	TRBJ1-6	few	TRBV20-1	CSARSQSWNSPLHF	TGCAGTGCTAGATCACAGTCGTGGAATTCACCCCTCCACTTT
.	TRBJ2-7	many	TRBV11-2	CASSFGIGTGVAYEQYF	TGTGCCAGCAGCTTTGGGATCGGGACGGGGGTTGCCTACGAGCAGTACTTC
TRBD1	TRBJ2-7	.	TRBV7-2	CASSSGQGASYEQYF	TGTGCCAGCAGCTCGGGACAGGGGGCAAGCTACGAGCAGTACTTC
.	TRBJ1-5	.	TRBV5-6	CASSLGWDNQPQHF	TGTGCCAGCAGCCTCGGATGGGACAATCAGCCCCAGCATTTT
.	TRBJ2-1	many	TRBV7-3	CASSFDSNNEQFF	TGTGCCAGCAGCTTCGACAGCAACAATGAGCAGTTCTTC
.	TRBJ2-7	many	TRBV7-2	CASSLRRDGEQYF	TGTGCCAGCAGCTTACGGCGGGACGGCGAGCAGTACTTC
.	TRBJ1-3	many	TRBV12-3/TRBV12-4	CASSSFSGSGNTIYF	TGTGCCAGCAGTTCCTTCTCGGGCTCTGGAAACACCATATATTTT
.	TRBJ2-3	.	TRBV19	CASSIDGPDTQYF	TGTGCCAGTAGTATAGATGGACCAGATACGCAGTATTTT
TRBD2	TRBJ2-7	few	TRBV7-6	CASSLAGGTSYEQYF	TGTGCCAGCAGCTTAGCCGGGGGGACTTCCTACGAGCAGTACTTC
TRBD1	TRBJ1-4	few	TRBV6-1	CASSNDRGLEKLFF	TGTGCCAGCAGTAATGACAGGGGGCTTGAAAAACTGTTTTTT
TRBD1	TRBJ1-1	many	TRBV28	CASRPFGTENTEAFF	TGTGCCAGCAGACCATTCGGGACAGAGAACACTGAAGCTTTCTTT
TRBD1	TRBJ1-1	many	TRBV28	CASSLRDSEAFF	TGTGCCAGCAGTTTAAGGGACAGTGAAGCTTTCTTT
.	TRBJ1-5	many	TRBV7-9	CASSLGASNQPQHF	TGTGCCAGCAGTTTAGGGGCTAGCAATCAGCCCCAGCATTTT
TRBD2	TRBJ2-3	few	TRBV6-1	CASSVAGVPTDTQYF	TGTGCCAGCAGTGTAGCGGGAGTCCCCACAGATACGCAGTATTTT
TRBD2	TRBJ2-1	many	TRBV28	CASSLLGTSGFNEQFF	TGTGCCAGCAGTTTACTCGGGACTAGCGGTTTCAATGAGCAGTTCTTC
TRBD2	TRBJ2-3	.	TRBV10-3	CAISEVAGGGGTDTQYF	TGTGCCATCAGTGAGGTAGCGGGGGGGGGTGGCACAGATACGCAGTATTTT
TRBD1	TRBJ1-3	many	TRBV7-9	CASSLQGAGNTIYF	TGTGCCAGCAGCTTACAGGGGGCTGGAAACACCATATATTTT
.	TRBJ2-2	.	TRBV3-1	CASSQVGSKGGELFF	TGTGCCAGCAGCCAAGTCGGGAGCAAGGGCGGGGAGCTGTTTTTT
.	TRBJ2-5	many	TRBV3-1	CASSPAELAATQYF	TGTGCCAGCAGCCCAGCCGAACTAGCAGCGACCCAGTACTTC
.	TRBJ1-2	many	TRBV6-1	CASSHRGYDYGYTF	TGTGCCAGCAGCCACAGAGGGTACGACTATGGCTACACCTTC
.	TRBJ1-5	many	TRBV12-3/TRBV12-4	CASSSGVSGQPQHF	TGTGCCAGCAGTTCAGGGGTCTCGGGTCAGCCCCAGCATTTT
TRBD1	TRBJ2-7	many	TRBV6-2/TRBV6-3	CASSNRGQLYEQYF	TGTGCCAGCAGTAACCGGGGACAGCTCTACGAGCAGTACTTC
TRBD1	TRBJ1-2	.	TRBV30	CAWRGGTGVNNYGYTF	TGTGCCTGGAGGGGTGGGACAGGGGTCAATAACTATGGCTACACCTTC
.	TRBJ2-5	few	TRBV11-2	CASSPRKGSEETQYF	TGTGCCAGCAGCCCCCGAAAAGGATCAGAAGAGACCCAGTACTTC
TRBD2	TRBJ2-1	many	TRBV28	CASSIWTSGSSSEQFF	TGTGCCAGCAGTATCTGGACTAGCGGGAGCAGCAGTGAGCAGTTCTTC
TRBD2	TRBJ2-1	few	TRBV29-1	CSVAGGELPHNEQFF	TGCAGCGTTGCCGGGGGGGAACTACCTCACAATGAGCAGTTCTTC
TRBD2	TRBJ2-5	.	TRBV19	CASNRIGLAGAKETQYF	TGTGCCAGTAATCGAATCGGACTAGCGGGAGCGAAAGAGACCCAGTACTTC
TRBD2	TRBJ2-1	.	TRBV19	CASSSGRSYNEQFF	TGTGCCAGTAGCAGCGGGAGGTCCTACAATGAGCAGTTCTTC
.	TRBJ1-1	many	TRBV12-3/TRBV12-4	CASSLSGWNTEAFF	TGTGCCAGCAGTTTATCGGGGTGGAACACTGAAGCTTTCTTT
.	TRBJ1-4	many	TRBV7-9	CASSLAATNEKLFF	TGTGCCAGCAGCTTGGCTGCAACTAATGAAAAACTGTTTTTT
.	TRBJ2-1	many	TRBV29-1	CSVEGLGVNEQFF	TGCAGCGTTGAAGGTTTGGGGGTTAATGAGCAGTTCTTC
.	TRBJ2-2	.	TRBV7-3	CASSLSGGMSTGELFF	TGTGCCAGCAGCTTATCAGGCGGGATGAGCACCGGGGAGCTGTTTTTT
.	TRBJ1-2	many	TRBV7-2	CASSSLRAERVLYGYTF	TGTGCCAGCAGCTCCCTGAGAGCAGAAAGGGTGTTATATGGCTACACCTTC
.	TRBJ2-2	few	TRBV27	CASSLSYPTGELFF	TGTGCCAGCAGTTTATCGTATCCCACCGGGGAGCTGTTTTTT
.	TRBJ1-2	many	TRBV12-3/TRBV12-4	CASSPNPGNLYGYTF	TGTGCCAGCAGTCCCAACCCCGGAAACCTCTATGGCTACACCTTC
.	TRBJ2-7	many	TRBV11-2	CASTGRLGEQYF	TGTGCCAGCACGGGGCGTCTGGGCGAGCAGTACTTC
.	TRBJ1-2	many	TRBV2	CARNGGDYGYTF	TGTGCCAGGAACGGCGGGGACTATGGCTACACCTTC
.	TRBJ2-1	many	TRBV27	CASSPTSGPGNEQFF	TGTGCCAGCAGTCCCACTAGTGGCCCGGGCAATGAGCAGTTCTTC
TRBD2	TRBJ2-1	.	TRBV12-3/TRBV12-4	CASRLAGWGGNEQSF	TGTGCCAGCAGGCTAGCGGGGTGGGGTGGGAATGAGCAGTCCTTC
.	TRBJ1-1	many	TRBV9	CASNVHDRPNTEAFF	TGTGCCAGCAACGTCCATGACAGACCGAACACTGAAGCTTTCTTT
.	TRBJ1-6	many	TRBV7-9	CASTSGWGDNSPLHF	TGTGCCAGCACCTCAGGATGGGGGGATAATTCACCCCTCCACTTT
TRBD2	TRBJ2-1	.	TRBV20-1	CSARDLAGVGNEQFF	TGCAGTGCTAGAGATCTAGCGGGAGTAGGGAATGAGCAGTTCTTC